The T cell receptor beta chain under discussion was sequenced for a study of cytomegalovirus exposure and HLA in healthy donors. PCR was performed using 60 Vbeta and 13 Jbeta primers. The assay was immunoSEQ multiplex PCR, and TCRdb's table has in-frame clones only and misses some. The sample comprises about 120,000 clones, roughly four fifths of which are singletons, and more than 1.5% rests with the top ten. V gave up 1 base and J gave up 9 bases; unmatched junction bases: 14. Per germline, CDR1 MNHNS and CDR2 SASEGT. This CDR3 contains 18 residues. Whole-study findings and limits: The productive fraction for most TCR beta V segments was about 87% or about 30% in an earlier analysis. A later analysis linked a missense variant in DCLRE1C to the trimming of TCR beta V and J genes. Cytomegalovirus status was reportedly diagnosed by the classifier with high sensitivity and specificity.

Each donor was nominally healthy when sampled (though unrecorded immune exposures were likely). Concerning this clone itself: What it binds is unknown.

The chain employs TRBV6-1 and TRBJ1-6; TRBD1 agrees at 8 bases. The TCR comes from a woman aged 18-35 years in good health and CMV-seronegative. The sequencing sample was made of PBMCs. CDR3 amino acids: CASSEGGHDRGWISPLHF. As DNA, the CDR3 is TGTGCCAGCAGTGAAGGGGGTCACGACAGGGGTTGGATTTCACCCCTCCACTTT.